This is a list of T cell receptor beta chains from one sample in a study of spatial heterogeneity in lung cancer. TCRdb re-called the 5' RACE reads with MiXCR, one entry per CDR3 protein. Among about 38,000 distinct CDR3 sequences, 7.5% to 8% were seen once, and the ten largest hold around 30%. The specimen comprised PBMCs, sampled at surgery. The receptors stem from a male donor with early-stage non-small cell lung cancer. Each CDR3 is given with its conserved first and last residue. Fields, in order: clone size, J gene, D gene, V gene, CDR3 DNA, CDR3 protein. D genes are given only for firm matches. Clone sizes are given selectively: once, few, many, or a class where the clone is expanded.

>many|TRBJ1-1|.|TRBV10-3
TGTGCCATCAGCCAATTGAACACTGAAGCTTTCTTT
CAISQLNTEAFF
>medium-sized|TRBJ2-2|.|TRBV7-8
TGTGCCAGCAGCTTAGAGGCGGTCACCGGGGAGCTGTTTTTT
CASSLEAVTGELFF
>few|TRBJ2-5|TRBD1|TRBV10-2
TGCGCCAGCAGAGGGGGGACAGGAGAGACCCAGTACTTC
CASRGGTGETQYF
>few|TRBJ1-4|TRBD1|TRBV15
TGTGCCACCAGCAGAGGACAGGGACGAACTAATGAAAAACTGTTTTTT
CATSRGQGRTNEKLFF
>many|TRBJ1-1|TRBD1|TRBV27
TGTGCCAGCAGTCCCCCACAGGGGGCGACGGGGAACACTGAAGCTTTCTTT
CASSPPQGATGNTEAFF
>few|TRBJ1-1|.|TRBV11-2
TGTGCCAGCAGCCCGGCCCGAGAAGCTTTCTTT
CASSPAREAFF
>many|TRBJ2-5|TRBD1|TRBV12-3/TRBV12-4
TGTGCCAGCAGTTTACAGGGGGAGTCGCAAGAGACCCAGTACTTC
CASSLQGESQETQYF
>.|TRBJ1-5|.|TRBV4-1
TGCGCCAGCAGCCAACTTTTCTTGACTCAGCCCCAGCATTTT
CASSQLFLTQPQHF
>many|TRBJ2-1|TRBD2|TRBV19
TGTGCCAGTAGTACGGGACTAGCGGGAGGGGAGCAGTTCTTC
CASSTGLAGGEQFF
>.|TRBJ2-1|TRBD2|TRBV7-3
TGTGCCAGCAGCTTAAGGGGCCCTAGCGGGTCCTATAATGAGCAGTTCTTC
CASSLRGPSGSYNEQFF
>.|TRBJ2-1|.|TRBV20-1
TGCAGTGCTATAGGACAACTCTCCTCCTACAATGAGCAGTTCTTC
CSAIGQLSSYNEQFF
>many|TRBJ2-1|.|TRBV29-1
TGCAGCGTTGACGCTGGGCCGAGCTACAATGAGCAGTTCTTC
CSVDAGPSYNEQFF
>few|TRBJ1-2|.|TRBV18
TGTGCCAGCTCACTACAACGGGACGGCAACGGCTACACCTTC
CASSLQRDGNGYTF
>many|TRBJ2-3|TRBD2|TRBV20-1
TGCAGTGCTCCGACTAGCGGGAGCACAGATACGCAGTATTTT
CSAPTSGSTDTQYF
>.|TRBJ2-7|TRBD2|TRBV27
TGTGCCAGCAGTCCTCGGGGGGGGCGGTACGAGCAGTACTTC
CASSPRGGRYEQYF
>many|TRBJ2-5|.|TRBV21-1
TGTGCCAGCAGCAAAGGAGGGGTAACAGGGGTCCAAGAGACCCAGTACTTC
CASSKGGVTGVQETQYF
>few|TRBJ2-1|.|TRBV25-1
TGTGCCAGCAGTGAAATGAGCCTTATCAATGAGCAGTTCTTC
CASSEMSLINEQFF
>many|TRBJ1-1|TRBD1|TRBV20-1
TGCAGTGCTAGAGACAGGGGGTTGACTGAAGCTTTCTTT
CSARDRGLTEAFF
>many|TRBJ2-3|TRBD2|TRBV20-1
TGCAGTGCTAGAGTCCCCCTAGCGGAACCCACAGATACGCAGTATTTT
CSARVPLAEPTDTQYF
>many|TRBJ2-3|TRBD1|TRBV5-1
TGCGCCAGCAGCCCGGGACAGGGGTGGACAGATACGCAGTATTTT
CASSPGQGWTDTQYF
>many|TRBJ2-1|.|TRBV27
TGTGCCAGCAGTTTATCGGGCCGAATCTCCTACAATGAGCAGTTCTTC
CASSLSGRISYNEQFF
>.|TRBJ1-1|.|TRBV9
TGTGCCAGCAGCGTAGGAATGAACACTGAAGCTTTCTTT
CASSVGMNTEAFF
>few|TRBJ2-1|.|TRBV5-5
TGTGCCAGCAGCATATCCGCGGTCAATGAGCAGTTCTTC
CASSISAVNEQFF
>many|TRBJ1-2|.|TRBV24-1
TGTGCCACCAGTGATGCAAACGACAGAGCGGCAGGCTATGGCTACACCTTC
CATSDANDRAAGYGYTF
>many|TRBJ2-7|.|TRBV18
TGTGCCAGCTCACCATCCCGCGACTCTGAGCAGTACTTC
CASSPSRDSEQYF
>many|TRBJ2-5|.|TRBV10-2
TGCGCCAGCAGTGAGTCGAGGTGGACTCCCGGACAAGAGACCCAGTACTTC
CASSESRWTPGQETQYF
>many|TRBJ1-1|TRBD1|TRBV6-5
TGTGCCAGCAGTACGACGACAGGGGGGAGTGCTGAAGCTTTCTTT
CASSTTTGGSAEAFF
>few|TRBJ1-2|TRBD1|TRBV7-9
TGTGCCAGCAGCCCGGGACAGCTCTATGGCTACACCTTC
CASSPGQLYGYTF
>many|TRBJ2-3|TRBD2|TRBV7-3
TGTGCCAGCAGCTCCGGGACTAGCGGCGGTACGCAGTATTTT
CASSSGTSGGTQYF
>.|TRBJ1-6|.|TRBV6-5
TGTGCCAGCAGTTACTCGATGGGCAAGGCAGGGTTTTCTTCACCCCTCCACTTT
CASSYSMGKAGFSSPLHF
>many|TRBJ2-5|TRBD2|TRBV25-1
TGTGCCAGCAGTGAGTGGGGGGGAGAGACCCAGTACTTC
CASSEWGGETQYF
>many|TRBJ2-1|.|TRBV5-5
TGTGCCAGCAGGGTGCAGGTAGCGGTTTACAATGAGCAGTTCTTC
CASRVQVAVYNEQFF